This T cell receptor beta chain was captured in a study of blood T cell repertoires in COVID-19. Study-wide context: Samples came from the United States, Italy and Spain, spanning acute and convalescent COVID-19. The cDNA or gDNA used as material had been derived from T cells, B-cell-depleted T cells, or PBMCs.

Study processing details: Reference gene primers were amplified, and this amplification served to estimate nucleated cell counts. Profiling relied on immunoSEQ multiplex PCR, and the TCRdb table lists in-frame clones only, not all of them. The DNA gave D and trimming, while V, J and clone size come from that table. The sample consists of about 200,000 clones, 85% to 90% of them appearing once. The length of the CDR3 is 15 residues. Germline CDR1 SGDLS, CDR2 YYNGEE. Losses at the gene ends were 0 bases for V and 1 base for J; bases not matched to a gene: 3. This clone has a handful of counts. Source material: peripheral blood. The chain has TRBV9 and TRBJ1-1, with 7 bases that match TRBD1. This receptor was taken from a man between 18 and 29 years old with active or convalescent COVID-19. The CDR3, as DNA: TGTGCCAGCAGCGTAGCCGGGACAGAGAACACTGAAGCTTTCTTT. This sequence encodes CASSVAGTENTEAFF.